Each of the 24 T cell receptor beta chains below was sequenced from the same sample in a study of cytomegalovirus exposure and HLA in healthy donors. 13 Jbeta primers and 60 Vbeta primers were used for the PCR. Only in-frame clones appear in the TCRdb table, and some are missing; sequencing was by immunoSEQ multiplex PCR. The sample holds roughly 100,000 clones; over 80% are singletons and the top ten take under 6.5%. The sample consisted of PBMCs. All receptors come from a man between 18 and 35 years old in good health and CMV-seronegative.

This chain links TRBV2 with TRBJ1-2; 10 bases map to TRBD1. Trimming removed 2 bases from V and 8 bases from J; junction bases left unmatched: 11. CDR3 length: 16 amino acids. Germline assignment: CDR1 SNHLY and CDR2 FYNNEI. The chain's CDR3 is CASSEFPIGTGEGYTF. The CDR3 DNA sequence: TGTGCCAGCAGTGAATTTCCCATAGGGACAGGGGAAGGCTACACCTTC.

The V and J genes are TRBV29-1 and TRBJ1-2; perhaps TRBD1 as D (6 bases). CDR3 length: 12 amino acids. Germline assignment: CDR1 SQVTM and CDR2 ANQGSEA. V was clipped by 5 bases and J by 6 bases, with 13 bases between them. CDR3 coding DNA: TGCAGCGTTCCACGACAGGTTGATGGCTACACCTTC. Its protein is CSVPRQVDGYTF.

The rearrangement links TRBV7-8 to TRBJ2-7; 12 bases are shared with TRBD2. The CDR3 has 15 amino acids. Germline V gives CDR1 SGHVS, CDR2 FQNEAQ. The V and J ends lost 5 bases and 10 bases, in that order; junction bases with no gene match: 12. CDR3 residues: CASSPRRLAGVYQYF. CDR3 DNA: TGTGCCAGCAGCCCAAGACGACTAGCGGGAGTATATCAGTACTTC.

The chain combines TRBV5-1 with TRBJ2-7; 13 bases are shared with TRBD2. The CDR3 sequence is 14 residues long. The germline V gene encodes CDR1 SGHRS and CDR2 YFSETQ. The trim removed 4 bases at V and 6 bases at J, leaving 4 bases unmatched. The CDR3 nucleotides read TGCGCCAGCAGCCGCGGGACTAGCGGGACCGAGCAGTACTTC. Translated: CASSRGTSGTEQYF.

This rearrangement joins TRBV4-1 to TRBJ1-2; 7 bases align to TRBD1. CDR1 is MGHRA, CDR2 YSYEKL, per germline. Trimming took 4 bases from V and 4 from J; bases not matched to a gene: 6. There are 14 residues in the CDR3. The CDR3 region has the DNA TGCGCCAGCAGCCCAGGGGGGCGCGGCTATGGCTACACCTTC. This codes for CASSPGGRGYGYTF.

This sequence joins TRBV29-1 and TRBJ2-4; TRBD2 is a possible D gene (6 bases). V gave up 6 bases and J gave up 3 bases, with 15 bases separating them. The CDR3 runs 14 residues. Germline V gives CDR1 SQVTM, CDR2 ANQGSEA. This CDR3 is CSVGVEGLKNIQYF. CDR3 bases: TGCAGCGTGGGTGTCGAGGGACTCAAAAACATTCAGTACTTC.

V is TRBV10-3 and J is TRBJ1-2, with 9 bases lining up with TRBD1. Trimming at V came to 2 bases and at J to 7 bases, leaving 8 bases not matched to a gene. Germline CDR1 reads ENHRY; CDR2 reads SYGVKD. CDR3 size: 15 residues. The DNA of the CDR3 is TGTGCCATCAGTGAGAACAGGGGGCGCGATAGTGGCTACACCTTC. Translation gives CAISENRGRDSGYTF.

This chain connects TRBV4-2 to TRBJ1-2, with unresolved D. The CDR3 runs to 14 residues. Germline CDR1 LGHNA, CDR2 YNFKEQ. Trimming took 0 bases from V and 7 from J, leaving 12 bases between them. The CDR3 DNA reads TGTGCCAGCAGCCAAGACGGAGGGAAGGGTGGCTACACCTTC. Translated, it gives CASSQDGGKGGYTF.

This chain links TRBV18 with TRBJ2-7; 10 bases agree with TRBD1. Germline V gives CDR1 KGHSH, CDR2 LQKENI. Trimming removed 2 bases from V and 1 base from J; junction bases left unmatched: 5. The CDR3 runs 16 residues. Written as DNA, the CDR3 is TGTGCCAGCTCACCATCCCCGGGACAGGGGTCCTACGAGCAGTACTTC. This sequence encodes CASSPSPGQGSYEQYF.

This chain uses TRBV10-3 with TRBJ2-7; 9 nucleotides agree with TRBD1. V lost 6 bases, J lost 7 bases, and 13 bases stayed unmatched. Germline V gene lookup returns CDR1 ENHRY and CDR2 SYGVKD. The CDR3 has 15 residues. The CDR3: CAIRGDRVVLGEQYF. The CDR3 nucleotides read TGTGCCATCAGGGGGGACAGGGTCGTTTTGGGAGAGCAGTACTTC.

V is TRBV5-1 and J is TRBJ2-2; no reliable D call. This CDR3 is 16 amino acids long. Germline CDR1 SGHRS, CDR2 YFSETQ. Trimming removed 4 bases from V and 4 bases from J, with 17 bases in between. The CDR3 region has the DNA TGCGCCAGCAGCCAAGAATTGAGTACGGTCACCGGGGAGCTGTTTTTT. This sequence encodes CASSQELSTVTGELFF.

J is TRBJ2-1 and V is TRBV5-4, with D maybe TRBD2 (6 bases). The CDR3 totals 14 residues. Trimming took 1 base from V and 8 from J, leaving 13 bases between them. The germline V gene encodes CDR1 SGHNT and CDR2 YYREEE (reference sequence). The CDR3 is CASSLLWSSDEQFF. The CDR3, as DNA: TGTGCCAGCAGCTTGTTATGGTCTAGCGATGAGCAGTTCTTC.

This clone was observed once. The chain joins TRBV9 to TRBJ1-1, with unresolved D. V was pared by 0 bases and J by 0 bases, with 6 bases between. From germline, CDR1 is SGDLS and CDR2 YYNGEE. The CDR3 loop spans 14 amino acids. CDR3 bases: TGTGCCAGCAGCGTAGCCGGGATGAACACTGAAGCTTTCTTT. The encoded protein is CASSVAGMNTEAFF.

This rearrangement joins TRBV7-3 to TRBJ1-1; a weak D match, TRBD1 (5 bases). Trimming left V 6 bases short and J 1 base short, with 18 bases between. CDR3 length: 16 amino acids. Per the germline V gene, CDR1 is SGHTA and CDR2 is FQGTGA. CDR3 nucleotide sequence: TGTGCCAGCAGTCCCGCCGGGGGGTCGAGGAACACTGAAGCTTTCTTT. Protein product: CASSPAGGSRNTEAFF.

The chain links TRBV7-2 to TRBJ2-5; 10 bases fit TRBD2. V lost 4 bases to trimming and J lost 5 bases; unmatched junction nucleotides: 7. Per the germline V gene, CDR1 is SGHTA and CDR2 is FQGNSA. The CDR3 sequence is 15 residues long. CDR3 coding DNA: TGTGCCAGCAGCTCAAGCGGGAGGGCCCGGGAGACCCAGTACTTC. It encodes CASSSSGRARETQYF.

The chain uses TRBV19 and TRBJ1-5, with 7 bases aligning to TRBD1. J lost 1 base, V lost 4 bases, and 4 bases had no gene match. Per the germline V gene, CDR1 is LNHDA and CDR2 is SQIVND (reference sequence). CDR3 size: 15 residues. The CDR3 sequence: CASSSWDRSNQPQHF. CDR3 DNA sequence: TGTGCCAGTAGTAGTTGGGACAGAAGCAATCAGCCCCAGCATTTT.

The V call is TRBV7-8, the J call TRBJ1-2; 8 nucleotides line up with TRBD1. Losses at the gene ends were 3 bases for V and 4 bases for J; bases not matched to a gene: 4. The CDR3 is made up of 14 amino acids. Germline CDR1 SGHVS, CDR2 FQNEAQ. The CDR3 sequence is CASSFGQGSYGYTF. The CDR3 bases are TGTGCCAGCAGCTTTGGACAGGGCTCCTATGGCTACACCTTC.

This clone appeared a few times. The V and J genes are TRBV7-8 and TRBJ1-3; D gene ambiguous. Germline V lookup: CDR1 SGHVS, CDR2 FQNEAQ. V gave up 2 bases and J gave up 0 bases, with 11 bases separating them. The CDR3 totals 16 residues. The CDR3, as DNA: TGTGCCAGCAGCTTAAGCGGACTGAACTCTGGAAACACCATATATTTT. Protein product: CASSLSGLNSGNTIYF.

This clone was counted a few times. The chain combines TRBV7-2 with TRBJ2-1; no clear D gene. V was clipped by 3 bases and J by 6 bases, with 6 bases between them. Germline V gives CDR1 SGHTA, CDR2 FQGNSA. The CDR3 covers 12 residues. The CDR3 DNA reads TGTGCCAGCAGCTTCTCAGTCAATGAGCAGTTCTTC. Protein sequence: CASSFSVNEQFF.

The chain uses TRBV27 and TRBJ2-7, with 9 bases fitting TRBD1. The CDR3 totals 16 residues. Germline lookup yields CDR1 MNHEY and CDR2 SMNVEV (reference sequence). V shed 9 bases and J 2 bases; nucleotides not matched to a gene: 14. CDR3 coding DNA: TGTGCCAGACGGACCGTTCGAGGGGACAGGGCCTACGAGCAGTACTTC. Translation: CARRTVRGDRAYEQYF.

The J gene is TRBJ1-5, the V gene TRBV19, with D perhaps TRBD1 (6 bases). The germline CDR1 and CDR2 sequences are LNHDA and SQIVND (reference sequence). V was clipped by 5 bases and J by 1 base, with 12 bases between them. The CDR3 is 15 residues long. This CDR3 reads CASSVQGRSNQPQHF. Here the CDR3 DNA reads TGTGCCAGTAGTGTACAGGGAAGGAGCAATCAGCCCCAGCATTTT. Using reference TRBV19 and TRBJ1-5 for the parts outside the CDR3, the full variable domain is DGGITQSPKYLFRKEGQNVTLSCEQNLNHDAMYWYRQDPGQGLRLIYYSQIVNDFQKGDIAEGYSVSREKKESFPLTVTSAQKNPTAFYLCASSVQGRSNQPQHFGDGTRLSIL.

This rearrangement joins TRBV19 to TRBJ2-5, with 8 bases lining up with TRBD1. The J call may be faulty, since TRBJ2-7 better matches the DNA end. In germline, CDR1 is LNHDA, CDR2 SQIVND (reference sequence). This CDR3 has 14 amino acids. CDR3 residues: CASSSSGGYYEQYF. The CDR3 nucleotides are TGTGCCAGTAGTTCCTCAGGGGGCTACTACGAGCAGTACTTC.

There are a few counts of this clone. CDR3 nucleotide sequence: TGTGCCATCAGTTCCTCTGGGGAGACTAGCGGGAGGGCCGAGCAGTACTTC. Translated: CAISSSGETSGRAEQYF. The chain carries TRBV10-3 and TRBJ2-7; 14 nucleotides align to TRBD2. CDR1 is ENHRY, CDR2 SYGVKD, per germline. The CDR3 is 17 residues long. The trim removed 5 bases at V and 6 bases at J, leaving 12 bases unmatched.

This clone has a handful of counts. V and J are TRBV7-9 and TRBJ1-2; no clear D. Trimming took off 3 bases at V and 3 bases at J, with 11 bases between the two ends. The CDR3 has 14 residues. The germline CDR1 and CDR2 sequences are SEHNR and FQNEAQ (reference sequence). CDR3 amino acids: CASSFVAGDYGYTF. Here the CDR3 DNA reads TGTGCCAGCAGCTTTGTGGCAGGCGACTATGGCTACACCTTC.